The clone carrying this T cell receptor (beta chain) has more than one count but fewer than ten. What it binds is unknown. A second roughly 6 to 11 cycle PCR used barcoded and J-beta primers. TCRdb processed the 5' RACE reads anew with MiXCR; each CDR3 protein has one entry. This table has hundreds of thousands of distinct CDR3 sequences, 24% appearing once. The CDR3 spans 15 residues. Trimming removed 2 bases at V and 8 bases at J, with 16 bases between. Looked up from germline, CDR1 is MNHNY and CDR2 is SVGAGI (reference sequence). This specimen comes from a study of blood T cells in healthy people across ages. Study findings and constraints: Older individuals had lower TCR beta diversity per million T cells (the decline was roughly linear).

These same data were also listed under a study on T cells of mothers and their children. That investigation notes: RNA that had been extracted went wholly into cDNA synthesis, at approximately 1.6 ug per 15 ul. Microchimeric T cell clones that persisted were not detected.

The J gene is TRBJ2-1, the V gene TRBV6-6; D not resolved. The sequence was collected from a boy younger than 18 in good health. The specimen sequenced was blood. The CDR3 here is CASSYMDGAHDEQFF. In DNA, the CDR3 is TGTGCCAGCAGTTACATGGACGGAGCGCACGATGAGCAGTTCTTC.